This is a list of T cell receptor beta chains from one sample in a study of blood T cells in healthy people across ages. TCRdb reanalysed the 5' RACE reads using MiXCR and keeps one entry per CDR3 protein. In the table there are 600,000 to 800,000 distinct CDR3 sequences, roughly 21% of which are singletons. The source material was blood. The receptors were sampled from an older man in good health. CDR3s include the opening cysteine and the closing phenylalanine or tryptophan. Each record gives: D gene, V gene, clone size, J gene, CDR3 protein, CDR3 DNA. A D gene is named only where the DNA matches it firmly. Not all rows give a size; the values are once, few, many and, for expanded clones, a class.

d_call: .
v_call: TRBV3-1
clone_size: .
j_call: TRBJ1-1
cdr3_aa: CASSHSALNTEAFF
cdr3_nt: TGTGCCAGCAGCCACAGTGCTTTGAACACTGAAGCTTTCTTT

d_call: TRBD2
v_call: TRBV2
clone_size: few
j_call: TRBJ2-1
cdr3_aa: CASTGLAGDEQFF
cdr3_nt: TGTGCCAGCACCGGACTAGCGGGAGATGAGCAGTTCTTC

d_call: .
v_call: TRBV4-3
clone_size: .
j_call: TRBJ1-4
cdr3_aa: CASSQEGAGGNEKLFF
cdr3_nt: TGCGCCAGCAGCCAAGAAGGCGCGGGGGGGAATGAAAAACTGTTTTTT

d_call: TRBD1
v_call: TRBV9
clone_size: few
j_call: TRBJ1-2
cdr3_aa: CASSGDRGQLYGYTF
cdr3_nt: TGTGCCAGCAGCGGAGATAGGGGACAGCTCTATGGCTACACCTTC

d_call: TRBD1
v_call: TRBV2
clone_size: .
j_call: TRBJ2-5
cdr3_aa: CASSEPGTVLGETQYF
cdr3_nt: TGTGCCAGCAGTGAACCAGGGACAGTTCTTGGAGAGACCCAGTACTTC

d_call: .
v_call: TRBV2
clone_size: few
j_call: TRBJ1-1
cdr3_aa: CASKAQSTSTEAFF
cdr3_nt: TGTGCCAGCAAGGCCCAGTCAACTAGCACTGAAGCTTTCTTT

d_call: .
v_call: TRBV4-3
clone_size: few
j_call: TRBJ2-7
cdr3_aa: CASSLSDSLEQCF
cdr3_nt: TGCGCCAGCAGCTTAAGTGACAGCCTCGAGCAGTGCTTC

d_call: TRBD2
v_call: TRBV7-2
clone_size: few
j_call: TRBJ2-3
cdr3_aa: CASSLGLAGFRDTQYF
cdr3_nt: TGTGCCAGCAGCCTAGGACTAGCGGGTTTTCGAGATACGCAGTATTTT

d_call: TRBD2
v_call: TRBV2
clone_size: .
j_call: TRBJ2-5
cdr3_aa: CASSGDSGMTAQYF
cdr3_nt: TGTGCCAGCAGTGGAGATAGCGGGATGACGGCGCAGTACTTC

d_call: .
v_call: TRBV28
clone_size: .
j_call: TRBJ2-7
cdr3_aa: CASSWGPGWDEQYF
cdr3_nt: TGTGCCAGCAGTTGGGGGCCAGGATGGGACGAGCAGTACTTC

d_call: .
v_call: TRBV5-1
clone_size: few
j_call: TRBJ2-4
cdr3_aa: CASSLLTEGKNIQYF
cdr3_nt: TGCGCCAGCAGCTTGTTGACGGAGGGCAAAAACATTCAGTACTTC

d_call: .
v_call: TRBV20-1
clone_size: .
j_call: TRBJ2-3
cdr3_aa: CSARPSDTQYF
cdr3_nt: TGCAGTGCTAGGCCCTCGGATACGCAGTATTTT

d_call: TRBD1
v_call: TRBV28
clone_size: few
j_call: TRBJ2-1
cdr3_aa: CASGGTGDNEQFF
cdr3_nt: TGTGCCTCTGGGGGGACAGGGGATAATGAGCAGTTCTTC

d_call: .
v_call: TRBV2
clone_size: many
j_call: TRBJ2-5
cdr3_aa: CASTERGETQYF
cdr3_nt: TGTGCCAGCACAGAGAGGGGAGAGACCCAGTACTTC

d_call: .
v_call: TRBV7-8
clone_size: .
j_call: TRBJ2-7
cdr3_aa: CASSLNRISSYEQYF
cdr3_nt: TGTGCCAGCAGCTTAAACCGGATCAGCTCCTACGAGCAGTACTTC

d_call: .
v_call: TRBV2
clone_size: many
j_call: TRBJ1-1
cdr3_aa: CASSAGMNTEAFF
cdr3_nt: TGTGCCAGCAGTGCAGGGATGAACACTGAAGCTTTCTTT

d_call: .
v_call: TRBV2
clone_size: .
j_call: TRBJ1-6
cdr3_aa: CASSEQDPLSTYYNSPLHF
cdr3_nt: TGTGCCAGCAGTGAGCAGGACCCACTATCGACCTACTATAATTCACCCCTCCACTTT

d_call: .
v_call: TRBV20-1
clone_size: .
j_call: TRBJ2-7
cdr3_aa: CSARNSASYEQYF
cdr3_nt: TGCAGTGCTAGAAACAGCGCTTCCTACGAGCAGTACTTC

d_call: .
v_call: TRBV3-1
clone_size: .
j_call: TRBJ2-7
cdr3_aa: CASSQDEAKQYF
cdr3_nt: TGTGCCAGCAGCCAAGATGAGGCGAAGCAGTACTTC

d_call: .
v_call: TRBV6-2/TRBV6-3
clone_size: .
j_call: TRBJ2-7
cdr3_aa: CASSRDGGVYEQYF
cdr3_nt: TGTGCCAGCAGCCGGGACGGAGGAGTATACGAGCAGTACTTC

d_call: TRBD1
v_call: TRBV20-1
clone_size: few
j_call: TRBJ2-2
cdr3_aa: CSARQGGTGELFF
cdr3_nt: TGCAGTGCCCGACAGGGCGGCACCGGGGAGCTGTTTTTT

d_call: .
v_call: TRBV20-1
clone_size: few
j_call: TRBJ2-7
cdr3_aa: CSAMGRSYEQYF
cdr3_nt: TGCAGTGCTATGGGGAGGTCCTACGAGCAGTACTTC

d_call: .
v_call: TRBV25-1
clone_size: few
j_call: TRBJ2-5
cdr3_aa: CASSEGQRAYQETQYF
cdr3_nt: TGTGCCAGCAGTGAAGGCCAGCGGGCGTACCAAGAGACCCAGTACTTC

d_call: TRBD2
v_call: TRBV7-6
clone_size: few
j_call: TRBJ2-1
cdr3_aa: CASSLGLAGVDNEQFF
cdr3_nt: TGTGCCAGCAGCCTGGGACTAGCGGGAGTTGACAATGAGCAGTTCTTC

d_call: TRBD1
v_call: TRBV20-1
clone_size: .
j_call: TRBJ2-5
cdr3_aa: CSTGAGQGVYFQETQYF
cdr3_nt: TGCAGTACCGGGGCGGGACAGGGGGTATACTTCCAAGAGACCCAGTACTTC

d_call: .
v_call: TRBV28
clone_size: once
j_call: TRBJ1-1
cdr3_aa: CASPSEQGMNTEAFF
cdr3_nt: TGTGCCAGCCCGTCGGAGCAGGGGATGAACACTGAAGCTTTCTTT

d_call: TRBD1
v_call: TRBV19
clone_size: .
j_call: TRBJ1-5
cdr3_aa: CASRVGQGSNQPQHF
cdr3_nt: TGTGCCAGTAGAGTCGGACAGGGTTCGAATCAGCCCCAGCATTTT

d_call: TRBD1
v_call: TRBV5-6
clone_size: few
j_call: TRBJ2-7
cdr3_aa: CASSSLGQPSYEQYF
cdr3_nt: TGTGCCAGCAGCTCTCTGGGACAGCCGTCCTACGAGCAGTACTTC

d_call: .
v_call: TRBV11-2
clone_size: .
j_call: TRBJ1-4
cdr3_aa: CASSLDSRGSANEKLFF
cdr3_nt: TGTGCCAGCAGCTTAGACTCCAGGGGCTCAGCTAATGAAAAACTGTTTTTT

d_call: .
v_call: TRBV5-1
clone_size: .
j_call: TRBJ1-2
cdr3_aa: CASSFDEGLPGYTF
cdr3_nt: TGCGCCAGCAGCTTTGATGAGGGTTTACCCGGCTACACCTTC

d_call: .
v_call: TRBV20-1
clone_size: .
j_call: TRBJ1-1
cdr3_aa: CSASRGGEAFF
cdr3_nt: TGCAGTGCTTCCCGCGGGGGGGAAGCTTTCTTT

d_call: .
v_call: TRBV2
clone_size: few
j_call: TRBJ1-1
cdr3_aa: CALGRETTEAFF
cdr3_nt: TGTGCCCTAGGAAGGGAGACCACTGAAGCTTTCTTT

d_call: TRBD2
v_call: TRBV9
clone_size: .
j_call: TRBJ2-7
cdr3_aa: CASSFNSGRDDEQYF
cdr3_nt: TGTGCCAGCAGCTTCAATAGCGGGAGGGATGACGAGCAGTACTTC

d_call: TRBD2
v_call: TRBV27
clone_size: .
j_call: TRBJ2-1
cdr3_aa: CASSPMRLAGASDEQFF
cdr3_nt: TGTGCCAGCAGTCCAATGCGACTAGCGGGAGCGAGCGATGAGCAGTTCTTC

d_call: .
v_call: TRBV7-9
clone_size: few
j_call: TRBJ2-5
cdr3_aa: CASSFGDRLQETQYF
cdr3_nt: TGTGCCAGCAGCTTTGGGGACCGCTTGCAAGAGACCCAGTACTTC

d_call: .
v_call: TRBV20-1
clone_size: many
j_call: TRBJ2-5
cdr3_aa: CSASGEQETQYF
cdr3_nt: TGCAGTGCTAGTGGGGAACAAGAGACCCAGTACTTC

d_call: .
v_call: TRBV2
clone_size: few
j_call: TRBJ2-1
cdr3_aa: CASSEASGVIDYNEQFF
cdr3_nt: TGTGCCAGCAGTGAAGCCTCAGGGGTTATCGACTACAATGAGCAGTTCTTC

d_call: TRBD1
v_call: TRBV5-1
clone_size: few
j_call: TRBJ1-4
cdr3_aa: CASSLGPGQGNEKLFF
cdr3_nt: TGCGCCAGCAGCTTGGGGCCGGGACAGGGAAATGAAAAACTGTTTTTT

d_call: TRBD2
v_call: TRBV5-1
clone_size: few
j_call: TRBJ2-3
cdr3_aa: CASSSTSGQRGDTQYF
cdr3_nt: TGCGCCAGCAGCTCGACTAGCGGTCAACGGGGAGATACGCAGTATTTT